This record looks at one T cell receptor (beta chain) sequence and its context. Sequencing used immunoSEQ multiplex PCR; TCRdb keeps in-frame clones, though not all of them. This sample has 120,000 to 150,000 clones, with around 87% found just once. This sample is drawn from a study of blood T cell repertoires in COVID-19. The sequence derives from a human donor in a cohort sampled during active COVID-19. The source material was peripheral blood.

In DNA form, the CDR3 reads TGTGCCAGCAGCCCCGGGGACTTCAATGAAAAACTGTTTTTT. This gives the protein CASSPGDFNEKLFF. This chain uses TRBV9 with TRBJ1-4; D might be TRBD1 (5 bases). The CDR3 sequence is 14 residues long. Trimming pared 4 bases from V and 5 bases from J, leaving 12 bases between. CDR1 is SGDLS, CDR2 YYNGEE, per germline.